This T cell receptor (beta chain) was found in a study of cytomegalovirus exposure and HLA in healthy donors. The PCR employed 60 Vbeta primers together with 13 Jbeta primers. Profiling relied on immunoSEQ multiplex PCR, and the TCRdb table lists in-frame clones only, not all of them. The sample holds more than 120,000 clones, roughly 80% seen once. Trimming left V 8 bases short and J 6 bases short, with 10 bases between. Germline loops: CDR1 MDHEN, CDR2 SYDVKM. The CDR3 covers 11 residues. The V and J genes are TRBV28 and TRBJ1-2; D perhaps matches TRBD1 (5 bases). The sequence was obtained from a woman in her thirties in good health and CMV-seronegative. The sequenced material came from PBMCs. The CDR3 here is CASWGVDGYTF. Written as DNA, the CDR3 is TGTGCCAGCTGGGGGGTTGATGGCTACACCTTC.